The rows below give T cell receptor beta chains drawn from one sample of a study of glioma-infiltrating T cells. MiXCR, applied by TCRdb to the multiplex PCR reads, yields one record per CDR3 protein. The sample has 95,000 to 150,000 distinct CDR3 sequences, approximately 25% seen once. Sequenced input: glioma tissue, nonneoplastic brain tissue, or PBMCs (not recorded which). Receptors were obtained from a human donor with low-grade glioma or glioblastoma, undergoing nonglioma brain surgery, or in good health (not recorded which). CDR3s include the opening cysteine and the closing phenylalanine or tryptophan.

TRBV12-3/TRBV12-4,CASSPRPGTSGSMRNEQFF
TRBV4-1,CASSQEATNEKLFF
TRBV10-3,CAISVNLGELFF
TRBV10-3,CAISEIAGELFF
TRBV3-1,CASSGTSGLRWQYF
TRBV29-1,CSSRTDTQYF
TRBV7-9,CASSFAGSGELFF
TRBV29-1,CSVESPPDTQYF
TRBV6-1,CASNGLIAVETQYF
TRBV27,CASSIKPDSYQPQHF
TRBV6-1,CASSEDWDNQETQYF
TRBV20-1,CSASLAGSYEQYF
TRBV11-2,CASSFLPSTSGRTETQYF
TRBV2,CASSLTGNSLSNQPQHF
TRBV4-2,CASSQGAGELNTRELFF
TRBV20-1,CSARPGQGNQPQHF
TRBV12-3/TRBV12-4,CASSFLARDEQFF
TRBV24-1,CATSAAGKNTEAFF
TRBV6-2/TRBV6-3,CASSPQTSGSTDTRYF
TRBV4-3,CASSQVGTSRYNEQFF
TRBV5-4,CASSLEQGLTEAFF
TRBV19,CASSGPSTDTQYF
TRBV7-3,CASSPRGGSGIENEQFF
TRBV3-1,CDSSQDLGGVGEQYF
TRBV2,CASVPGLAGYTQYF
TRBV20-1,CSAPYGYTF
TRBV5-5,CASSPGTINEQFF
TRBV20-1,CSATGRASTDTQYF
TRBV19,CATRGSGQLMNTEAFF
TRBV18,CASSPPNSPGRISYEQYF
TRBV19,CASSTRDTQYF
TRBV25-1,CASSDPGNEQFF
TRBV20-1,CSARDGASSYNEQFF
TRBV3-1,CASSQPSGNNEQFF
TRBV6-2/TRBV6-3,CASSSRRTWGTIQYF
TRBV19,CAIGTGARNEQFF
TRBV3-1,CASSPRTNYGYTF
TRBV20-1,CSAKVTGGPTPYVYTF
TRBV7-9,CASSDPGQSTDTQYF
TRBV7-2,CASSLGRADTQYF
TRBV7-2,CASSSLGLVLETQYF
TRBV5-1,CASSAPGQDEQYF
TRBV20-1,CSATTPLSYEQYF
TRBV24-1,CATLEGTEAFF
TRBV2,CASKPGITGELFF
TRBV7-2,CASSSLSGRRDEQFF
TRBV19,CASSPQHTNTGELFF
TRBV6-1,CATRDGVYEQYF
TRBV12-3/TRBV12-4,CASSLSQEDGYTF
TRBV6-1,CASSTALDYNEQFF
TRBV7-8,CASSLAVLGQGAYEQYF
TRBV7-2,CASSLDLGDKKF
TRBV7-6,CASSPTGTGHGYTF
TRBV29-1,CSGDRGGTGELFF